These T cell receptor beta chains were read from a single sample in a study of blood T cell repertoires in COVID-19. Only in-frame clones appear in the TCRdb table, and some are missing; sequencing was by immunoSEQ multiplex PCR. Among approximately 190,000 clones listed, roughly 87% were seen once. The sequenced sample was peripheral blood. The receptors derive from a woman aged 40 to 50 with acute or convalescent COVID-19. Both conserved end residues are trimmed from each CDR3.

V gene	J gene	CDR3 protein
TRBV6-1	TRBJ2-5	ASSERTGGVETQY
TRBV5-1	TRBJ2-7	ASSQQGGVYEQY
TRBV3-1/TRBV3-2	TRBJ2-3	ASSQVRTSTDTQY
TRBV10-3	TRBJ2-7	AITLALGSEQY
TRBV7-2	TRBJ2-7	ASSFSGEPTYEQY
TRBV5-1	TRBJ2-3	ASSPLAGGNTDTQY
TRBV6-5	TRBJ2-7	ASSFRRYSYEQY
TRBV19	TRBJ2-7	ASSMSVYYEQY
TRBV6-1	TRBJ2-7	ASSEPFREQY
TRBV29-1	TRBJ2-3	SVRQGARTDTQY
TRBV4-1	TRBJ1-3	ASSPGGTLSGNTIY
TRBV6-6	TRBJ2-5	ASSRTGRETQY
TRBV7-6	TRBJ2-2	ASSSETSPGELF